Included here is one T cell receptor beta chain sequence, with context. Antigen unknown. This sample is part of a study of metastatic and nonmetastatic thyroid tumors. Overall study context: Comparison of repertoires was carried out across blood and tumor or nodule tissue from malignant and benign thyroid patients.

Deletions cut 4 bases from V and 3 bases from J, with 8 bases between. The CDR3 is 13 residues long. From germline, CDR1 is SGHRS and CDR2 YFSETQ. Methods used by the authors: A classifier of distant metastasis in papillary thyroid cancer was built from CDR3 differences (across clinicopathological groups). MiXCR re-clonotyped the PCR reads for TCRdb. None of the V and J calls come from the authors' own analysis; TCRdb made them. The sample lists 15,000 to 20,000 clones, roughly 29% occurring once. Study-wide results and limits: For both blood and tumor, malignant thyroid tumors reportedly showed significantly higher TCR beta diversity than benign nodules did.

Every patient underwent thyroid surgery untreated. What was sequenced was tumor tissue. The receptor was derived from a male donor with papillary thyroid cancer or a benign thyroid nodule (not recorded which). Some clones in this sample may be carry-over from other donors' samples. This chain uses TRBV5-1 with TRBJ1-3; D remains ambiguous. The CDR3 here is CASSLDGGNTIYF. Written as DNA, the CDR3 is TGCGCCAGCAGCCTCGACGGTGGAAACACCATATATTTT.